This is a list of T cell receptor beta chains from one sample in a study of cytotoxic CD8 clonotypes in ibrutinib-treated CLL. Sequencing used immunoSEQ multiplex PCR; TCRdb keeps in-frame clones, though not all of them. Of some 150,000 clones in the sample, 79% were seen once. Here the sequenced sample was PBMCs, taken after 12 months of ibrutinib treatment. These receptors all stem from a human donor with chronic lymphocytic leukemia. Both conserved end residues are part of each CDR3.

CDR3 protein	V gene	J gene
CASSETGNQPQHF	TRBV10-2	TRBJ1-5
CASSPLAGPEADTQYF	TRBV7-8	TRBJ2-3
CASSPLASGSYEQYF	TRBV28	TRBJ2-7
CASSFIWVAYEQYF	TRBV28	TRBJ2-7
CASSYAVGSGKYEQYF	TRBV6-6	TRBJ2-7
CASSSPGTWETQYF	TRBV27	TRBJ2-5
CASSFGRLNTEAFF	TRBV9	TRBJ1-1
CASSLLHGYTF	TRBV5-8	TRBJ1-2
CASSGLLAHNEQFF	TRBV7-3	TRBJ2-1
CAISESDVGAFF	TRBV10-3	TRBJ1-1
CASSDSGWGEQYF	TRBV25-1	TRBJ2-7
CASSFLGPRYEQYF	TRBV5-8	TRBJ2-7
CASSGGQGLHGYTF	TRBV28	TRBJ1-2
CSVGLGGYEQYF	TRBV29-1	TRBJ2-7
CASSLRTGGAYVGTEAFF	TRBV5-1	TRBJ1-1
CASSLSPSGSHYNEQFF	TRBV27	TRBJ2-1
CASSLGLAENTGELFF	TRBV7-2	TRBJ2-2
CASSVRGSSYNEQFF	TRBV9	TRBJ2-1
CASRGIEETQYF	TRBV7-9	TRBJ2-5
CASKLGLAGNNEQFF	TRBV5-1	TRBJ2-1
CAITGGLYNEQFF	TRBV10-3	TRBJ2-1
CASSPVSADIYEQYF	TRBV5-6	TRBJ2-7
CASSDSLYEQYF	TRBV2	TRBJ2-7
CASSPFRESSYEQYF	TRBV18	TRBJ2-7
CASSLTGTDQPQHF	TRBV5-4	TRBJ1-5
CASRDRDNYGYTF	TRBV19	TRBJ1-2
CATSRARGITEAFF	TRBV15	TRBJ1-1
CASSLGAGSYGYTF	TRBV7-2	TRBJ1-2
CASSGEGAHYYNEQFF	TRBV6-1	TRBJ2-1